The next 27 T cell receptor beta chains were all read from a single sample in a study of response to subunit inactivated influenza vaccine. TCRdb re-derived calls from the RT-PCR reads in MiXCR, one entry per CDR3 protein. This sample carries under 950,000 distinct CDR3 sequences, less than 25% of them seen once, and the ten largest clones take roughly a tenth. Here the sequenced sample was PBMCs from blood, taken roughly 5 days after vaccination. These receptors were obtained from a man aged 50 to 59 who received an inactivated influenza vaccine.

This clonotype was detected ten times or more. This rearrangement joins TRBV15 to TRBJ2-7, with D unresolved. The CDR3 extends over 12 amino acids. V lost 3 bases and J lost 7, with 10 bases in between. From germline, CDR1 is LNHNV and CDR2 YYDKDF (reference sequence). This CDR3 is CATSSGFWEQYF. The CDR3 DNA reads as TGTGCCACCAGCAGCGGATTTTGGGAGCAGTACTTC.

This clonotype was counted only a few times. The CDR3 DNA follows: TGTGCCAGCAGCTTATCAGATAGCGGGAGGGCCGGGAATGAGCAGTTCTTC. Translated: CASSLSDSGRAGNEQFF. The V gene is TRBV7-3, the J gene TRBJ2-1, with TRBD2 identical over 11 bases. V shed 2 bases and J 7 bases; nucleotides not matched to a gene: 10. Germline CDR1 reads SGHTA; CDR2 reads FQGTGA. The CDR3 contains 17 residues. Looking up the rest from reference TRBV7-3 and TRBJ2-1 gives the full variable domain: GAGVSQTPSNKVTEKGKYVELRCDPISGHTALYWYRQSLGQGPEFLIYFQGTGAADDSGLPNDRFFAVRPEGSVSTLKIQRTERGDSAVYLCASSLSDSGRAGNEQFFGPGTRLTVL.

The chain employs TRBV19 and TRBJ2-5; 8 positions match TRBD1. Germline values: CDR1 LNHDA, CDR2 SQIVND (reference sequence). The CDR3 has 15 amino acids. After removal of 3 bases from V and 5 bases from J, the junction contained 8 bases not matched to a gene. CDR3 bases: TGTGCCAGTAGTATGATCGGACAGGGATACGAGACCCAGTACTTC. Translating gives CASSMIGQGYETQYF.

Only a few counts were recorded for this clonotype. The chain recombines TRBV20-1 with TRBJ1-4; D call uncertain. The CDR3 covers 15 residues. Trimming left V 3 bases short and J 6 bases short, with 17 bases between. In germline, CDR1 is DFQATT, CDR2 SNEGSKA (reference sequence). This CDR3 is CSASGSEAAHEKLFF. CDR3 in DNA: TGCAGTGCTAGTGGTAGCGAGGCTGCACATGAAAAACTGTTTTTT.

This clonotype was recorded a few times. The gene calls are TRBV29-1 and TRBJ2-5, with D hard to call. V was trimmed by 3 bases and J by 2 bases, leaving 13 bases between them. The CDR3 length is 14 residues. The germline V gene encodes CDR1 SQVTM and CDR2 ANQGSEA. The CDR3 DNA sequence: TGCAGCGTTGACGAGGCCCCGCTACAAGAGACCCAGTACTTC. It specifies CSVDEAPLQETQYF.

Comments on this clonotype: Its ends do not fully match the called genes, so a read error is possible. The chain links TRBV7-2 to TRBJ2-5; 10 bases map to TRBD2. Germline CDR1 SGHTA, CDR2 FQGNSA. The CDR3 extends over 12 amino acids. CDR3 bases: TGTGCCAGCAGCTTTTTGACTAGCGGGTTGGGCTTC. This sequence encodes CASSFLTSGLGF.

This chain joins TRBV24-1 and TRBJ1-5; D not certain. Per the germline V gene, CDR1 is KGHDR and CDR2 is SFDVKD. The ends were cut back, 4 bases at V and 15 bases at J, with 18 bases in the middle. CDR3 size: 13 residues. The CDR3 DNA sequence: TGTGCCACCAGTGACCCCCGGGTGGGAGGACTGCATTTT. Translating it yields CATSDPRVGGLHF.

This clonotype turned up a few times. The CDR3 DNA is TGTGCCAGCTCACCGCAAGGGACAAAACAAGAGACCCAGTACTTC. This codes for CASSPQGTKQETQYF. This rearrangement joins TRBV18 to TRBJ2-5, with a tentative D call TRBD1 (6 bases). With 3 bases removed from V and 2 bases from J, the gap between germline ends came to 13 bases. The CDR3 contains 15 residues. Per germline, CDR1 KGHSH and CDR2 LQKENI.

V gene TRBV7-2 combines with J gene TRBJ2-1; 8 bases map to TRBD1. Trimming took 1 base from V and 4 from J; bases not matched to a gene: 6. Germline V gives CDR1 SGHTA, CDR2 FQGNSA. This CDR3 comprises 16 residues. The CDR3 is CASSLESYRGYNEQFF. The CDR3 bases are TGTGCCAGCAGCTTAGAATCGTACAGGGGGTACAATGAGCAGTTCTTC.

The chain is built from TRBV14 and TRBJ1-1, with D uncertain. Trimming shortened V by 4 bases and J by 7 bases, and 10 bases separated the two germline ends. The germline V gene encodes CDR1 SGHDN and CDR2 FVKESK. This CDR3 spans 12 amino acids. As DNA, the CDR3 is TGTGCCAGCAGCCCCACTACATTTGAAGCTTTCTTT. Its protein product is CASSPTTFEAFF.

The chain recombines TRBV20-1 with TRBJ2-1; weak D call: TRBD2 (6 bases). This CDR3 region has 14 residues. Per the germline V gene, CDR1 is DFQATT and CDR2 is SNEGSKA (reference sequence). V shed 1 base and J shed 5 bases, with 12 bases lying between them. CDR3 in amino acids: CSARVGSGDNEQFF. The DNA for the CDR3 is TGCAGTGCTAGAGTGGGGTCGGGGGACAATGAGCAGTTCTTC.

The chain uses TRBV20-1 and TRBJ2-7; D possibly uses TRBD1 or TRBD2 (9 bases each). CDR1 is DFQATT, CDR2 SNEGSKA, per germline (reference sequence). V shed 5 bases and J shed 2 bases, with 31 bases lying between them. The CDR3 loop spans 19 amino acids. CDR3 region: CSARPTGGKGLAGTYEQYF. As DNA, the CDR3 is TGCAGTGCTCGCCCGACAGGGGGTAAAGGGCTAGCGGGAACCTACGAGCAGTACTTC.

This clonotype was seen more than once but under ten times. This chain links TRBV11-2 with TRBJ2-7; D is ambiguous. CDR1 and CDR2 (germline): SGHAT, FQNNGV. The CDR3 is 11 amino acids. Trimming took off 2 bases at V and 7 bases at J, with 6 bases between the two ends. In nucleotides, the CDR3 is TGTGCCAGCAGCTTAATGGCGGAGCAGTACTTC. Its translation: CASSLMAEQYF.

The V and J genes are TRBV4-2 and TRBJ2-3, with D perhaps TRBD1 (6 bases). The CDR3 runs to 15 residues. Germline values: CDR1 LGHNA, CDR2 YNFKEQ. V lost 4 bases and J lost 2, with 13 bases in between. CDR3 protein: CASSLDSPNTDTQYF. The CDR3 bases are TGTGCCAGCAGCCTGGACAGCCCAAACACAGATACGCAGTATTTT.

This clonotype was counted only a few times. This chain joins TRBV20-1 and TRBJ2-7; TRBD2 aligns across 13 bases. Per germline, CDR1 DFQATT and CDR2 SNEGSKA (reference sequence). The CDR3 consists of 17 residues. The J segment lost 0 bases and the V segment lost 6 bases, leaving 11 bases of the junction unmatched. The DNA of the CDR3 is TGCAGTGCCACGATGACTAGCGGGGGGTTCACCTCCTACGAGCAGTACTTC. As protein: CSATMTSGGFTSYEQYF.

This chain joins TRBV28 and TRBJ1-5, with D unclear. The ends were cut back, 7 bases at V and 2 bases at J, with 12 bases in the middle. The CDR3 runs to 14 residues. Per the germline V gene, CDR1 is MDHEN and CDR2 is SYDVKM. The CDR3 sequence: CASKPVWGNQPQHF. The DNA of the CDR3 is TGTGCCAGCAAACCCGTCTGGGGCAATCAGCCCCAGCATTTT.

The chain couples TRBV4-1 to TRBJ2-3; 8 bases align to TRBD2. Trimming at V came to 3 bases and at J to 3 bases, leaving 11 bases not matched to a gene. This CDR3 spans 17 amino acids. Germline CDR1 is MGHRA and CDR2 is YSYEKL. This CDR3 reads CASSHVAASGGTDTQYF. CDR3 DNA sequence: TGCGCCAGCAGCCATGTCGCTGCCAGCGGGGGAACAGATACGCAGTATTTT.

This chain links TRBV28 with TRBJ1-3, with D possibly matching TRBD1 (5 bases). Germline values: CDR1 MDHEN, CDR2 SYDVKM. The CDR3 is made up of 17 amino acids. Trimming took off 5 bases at V and 4 bases at J, with 21 bases between the two ends. The CDR3 sequence is CASSRSGGGKSGNTIYF. CDR3 nucleotide sequence: TGTGCCAGCAGTCGCTCAGGTGGGGGAAAATCCGGAAACACCATATATTTT.

The chain is built from TRBV6-6 and TRBJ2-7, with 7 nucleotides matching TRBD2. The CDR3 consists of 12 residues. J lost 4 bases, V lost 8 bases, and 5 bases had no gene match. Germline CDR1 is MNHNY and CDR2 is SVGAGI (reference sequence). The CDR3 here is CASGVGGYEQYF. The DNA of the CDR3 is TGTGCCAGCGGGGTGGGGGGGTACGAGCAGTACTTC.

This clonotype was counted many times. This chain uses TRBV20-1 with TRBJ2-3; D is possibly TRBD2 (5 bases). The germline gives CDR1 DFQATT, CDR2 SNEGSKA (reference sequence). This CDR3 comprises 14 residues. CDR3 sequence: CSPYKRRITDTQYF. The CDR3 bases are TGCAGCCCCTACAAGCGGAGGATCACAGATACGCAGTATTTT.

The chain uses TRBV7-8 and TRBJ1-1; D uncertain. The CDR3 spans 13 residues. Trimming pared 1 base from V and 9 bases from J, leaving 12 bases between. Germline V gene sequence: CDR1 SGHVS, CDR2 FQNEAQ. The CDR3, as DNA: TGTGCCAGCAGCTTAGAACCCCCCACAAAAGCTTTCTTT. Amino acid sequence: CASSLEPPTKAFF.

The chain is built from TRBV15 and TRBJ2-3; D gene unclear. CDR1 LNHNV and CDR2 YYDKDF come from the germline V gene (reference sequence). CDR3 length: 13 residues. Trimming cost V 0 bases and J 4 bases, with 5 bases left between them. CDR3 DNA sequence: TGTGCCACCAGCAGAGATCCATCAGATACGCAGTATTTT. Protein product: CATSRDPSDTQYF.

The rearrangement uses TRBV12-3 or TRBV12-4 and TRBJ2-2; D is perhaps TRBD1 (6 bases). The ends were cut back, 6 bases at V and 1 base at J, with 15 bases in the middle. CDR3 length equals 16 residues. The CDR3 spells CASRGRQGRNTGELFF. The DNA for the CDR3 is TGTGCCAGCAGGGGACGGCAGGGGAGGAACACCGGGGAGCTGTTTTTT.

This clonotype was counted at least ten times. The chain uses TRBV24-1 and TRBJ2-3; a weak D match, TRBD2 (6 bases). The CDR3 extends over 12 amino acids. The germline V gene has CDR1 KGHDR and CDR2 SFDVKD. Trimming took 8 bases from V and 6 from J, leaving 11 bases between them. CDR3 region: CATMRDGDTQYF. The CDR3 region has the DNA TGTGCCACCATGCGGGACGGGGATACGCAGTATTTT.

The gene calls are TRBV20-1 and TRBJ2-5, with 11 nucleotides matching TRBD2. J was trimmed by 0 bases and V by 5 bases; bases with no gene match: 5. This CDR3 comprises 15 residues. Germline V lookup: CDR1 DFQATT, CDR2 SNEGSKA (reference sequence). The CDR3 reads CSAEAGLADQETQYF. The CDR3 nucleotides are TGCAGTGCTGAGGCGGGACTAGCGGACCAAGAGACCCAGTACTTC.

The chain recombines TRBV30 with TRBJ2-3; no definite D call. V was trimmed by 2 bases and J by 3 bases, leaving 6 bases between them. Germline V CDR1 and CDR2: GTSNPN, SVGIG (reference sequence). The CDR3 loop spans 12 amino acids. CDR3 DNA: TGTGCCTGGAGTCCAATTACAGATACGCAGTATTTT. Translation gives CAWSPITDTQYF. Full variable domain (rest looked up from reference TRBV30 and TRBJ2-3): SQTIHQWPATLVQPVGSPLSLECTVEGTSNPNLYWYRQAAGRGLQLLFYSVGIGQISSEVPQNLSASRPQDRQFILSSKKLLLSDSGFYLCAWSPITDTQYFGPGTRLTVL.

J is TRBJ1-2 and V is TRBV28; D is ambiguous. V lost 3 bases to trimming and J lost 0 bases, with 14 bases between them. In germline, CDR1 is MDHEN, CDR2 SYDVKM. The CDR3 is 16 amino acids. CDR3 coding DNA: TGTGCCAGCAGTTTTTTTGTGACAACCACTAACTATGGCTACACCTTC. Its protein is CASSFFVTTTNYGYTF.